This entry features one T cell receptor beta chain sequence. Its antigen remains unidentified. Across eight separate reactions for each sample, cDNA was made. PCR of TCRalpha and TCRbeta cDNA was nested, with two rounds of 16 and 9 cycles. TCRdb reprocessed the 5' RACE reads and reports one entry per CDR3 protein, with no DNA. This table holds about 380,000 distinct CDR3 sequences. This sample was taken from a study of monozygotic twins with inflammatory bowel disease. Whole-study results and caveats: Limited power may explain why concordant and discordant twins showed no difference in repertoire similarity.

Germline V CDR1 and CDR2: SEHNR, FQNEAQ (reference sequence). The CDR3 covers 15 residues. Each donor gave 2.5 to 3 ml of peripheral blood. Material for sequencing was blood. V is TRBV7-9 and J is TRBJ1-2; the TCRdb D gene call, TRBD1, has no DNA to confirm it. The TCR sequence derives from a human donor with ulcerative colitis or Crohn's disease, or a healthy co-twin of an affected twin (not recorded which). CDR3 residues: CASSGTNFPNYGYTF.